These 22 T cell receptor beta chains share one sample of origin, sequenced in a study of regulatory T cells in long-lasting Graves disease. Arm-PCR of CDR3 regions and iRepertoire HTBI primers were the basis on which TCR beta libraries were built. In TCRdb, the multiplex PCR reads were re-called with MiXCR into one record per CDR3 protein. The sample records roughly 350,000 distinct CDR3 sequences, approximately 15% being singletons. Indicated time point: newly diagnosed GD, antithyroid drugs for less than 3 months. The TCR library used RNA extracted from PBMCs. This sample was also put to use in a study of T cells in Graves' hyperthyroidism and ophthalmopathy.

Sample: peripheral blood mononuclear cells (PBMCs), taken at new diagnosis, from a patient treated with antithyroid drugs. The receptors stem from a man in his forties with Graves disease.

The chain couples TRBV5-1 to TRBJ2-7; D call uncertain. The CDR3 consists of 15 residues. V shed 4 bases and J shed 1 base, with 15 bases lying between them. Germline-derived CDR1 and CDR2 are SGHRS and YFSETQ. The chain's CDR3 is CASSRKTSRSYEQYF. The CDR3 region has the DNA TGCGCCAGCAGCCGTAAGACGAGCCGATCCTACGAGCAGTACTTC. The complete variable domain, with remaining parts taken from reference TRBV5-1 and TRBJ2-7, reads KAGVTQTPRYLIKTRGQQVTLSCSPISGHRSVSWYQQTPGQGLQFLFEYFSETQRNKGNFPGRFSGRQFSNSRSEMNVSTLELGDSALYLCASSRKTSRSYEQYFGPGTRLTVT.

This clonotype was recorded a few times. A far larger clone is a single base away, which makes a read error likely. The chain recombines TRBV5-6 with TRBJ2-7; 7 bases line up with TRBD1. The CDR3 totals 16 residues. CDR1 SGHDT and CDR2 YYEEEE come from the germline V gene. V trimming: 3 bases; J trimming: 7 bases; junction bases outside the gene matches: 16. CDR3 amino acids: CASSSRTTGHYNEQYF. The CDR3 DNA reads as TGTGCCAGCAGCTCGAGAACGACAGGGCACTACAATGAGCAGTACTTC.

This clonotype has at least ten counts. The chain carries TRBV12-3 or TRBV12-4 and TRBJ2-7; no clear D gene. Between the trimmed V and J ends, which lost 3 bases and 0 bases, there was a span of 9 bases. This CDR3 has 14 amino acids. CDR3 sequence: CASSLVQSSYEQYF. CDR3 sequence (DNA): TGTGCCAGCAGTTTGGTACAGAGCTCCTACGAGCAGTACTTC.

V gene TRBV6-1 combines with J gene TRBJ1-2, with TRBD1 matching over 8 bases. J lost 4 bases, V lost 8 bases, and 12 bases had no gene match. CDR1 and CDR2 from the germline V gene are MNHNS and SASEGT. CDR3 length: 15 residues. The CDR3 loop is CASEQPGTGLYGYTF. The CDR3 DNA reads as TGTGCCAGCGAACAACCGGGGACAGGACTCTATGGCTACACCTTC.

This clonotype has a count of ten or more. The genes are TRBV27 and TRBJ2-1, with 7 bases lining up with TRBD2. CDR1 is MNHEY and CDR2 is SMNVEV in the germline V gene (reference sequence). Trimming at V came to 5 bases and at J to 8 bases, leaving 12 bases not matched to a gene. This CDR3 comprises 15 residues. The CDR3 loop is CASSILAVPKDEQFF. The CDR3 DNA is TGTGCCAGCAGTATCCTAGCGGTCCCTAAGGATGAGCAGTTCTTC.

This chain connects TRBV6-2 or TRBV6-3 to TRBJ1-4; TRBD1 agrees at 7 bases. The germline gives CDR1 MNHEY, CDR2 SVGEGT. Germline trimming cut 2 bases from V and 10 bases from J; bases unmatched to any gene: 10. This CDR3 has 15 amino acids. CDR3 sequence reads: CASSYPLDRDVKLFF. CDR3 coding DNA: TGTGCCAGCAGTTACCCGCTCGACAGGGACGTAAAACTGTTTTTT.

To note about this clonotype: This sequence may be a read error, since a much larger clone differs from it by one base. The gene calls are TRBV28 and TRBJ2-7; 9 bases are shared with TRBD2. Germline CDR1 reads MDHEN; CDR2 reads SYDVKM. The CDR3 runs 15 residues. Losses at the gene ends were 6 bases for V and 7 bases for J; bases not matched to a gene: 13. CDR3 in amino acids: CASSSRRTSEAEQYF. The CDR3 DNA reads TGTGCCAGCAGCTCTCGCCGGACTAGCGAGGCAGAGCAGTACTTC.

V gene TRBV4-1 combines with J gene TRBJ1-5; 8 nucleotides match TRBD1. The CDR3 has 16 residues. Looked up from germline, CDR1 is MGHRA and CDR2 is YSYEKL. With V trimmed by 4 bases and J by 1 base, 6 bases remained unmatched. In DNA, the CDR3 is TGCGCCAGCAGCCCTAAGGACAGGGCCAGCAATCAGCCCCAGCATTTT. This sequence encodes CASSPKDRASNQPQHF.

The chain recombines TRBV4-1 with TRBJ2-7, with unresolved D. This CDR3 region has 13 residues. Germline-derived CDR1 and CDR2 are MGHRA and YSYEKL. V gave up 0 bases and J gave up 8 bases, with 11 bases separating them. The CDR3 coding sequence is TGCGCCAGCAGCCAAGATGAGCGACTCCAGCAGTACTTC. It specifies CASSQDERLQQYF.

The chain is built from TRBV18 and TRBJ1-1; D remains ambiguous. The CDR3 spans 15 residues. Germline CDR1 and CDR2: KGHSH and LQKENI. Deletions cut 0 bases from V and 1 base from J, with 9 bases between. This CDR3 is CASSPPSLKNTEAFF. For the CDR3, the DNA is TGTGCCAGCTCACCACCGAGTCTGAAGAACACTGAAGCTTTCTTT. Full variable domain (remainder filled in from reference TRBV18 and TRBJ1-1): NAGVMQNPRHLVRRRGQEARLRCSPMKGHSHVYWYRQLPEEGLKFMVYLQKENIIDESGMPKERFSAEFPKEGPSILRIQQVVRGDSAAYFCASSPPSLKNTEAFFGQGTRLTVV.

The table lists this clonotype with many counts. The V and J genes are TRBV24-1 and TRBJ2-3, with D perhaps being TRBD1 or TRBD2 (5 bases each). The length of the CDR3 is 18 residues. The germline V gene has CDR1 KGHDR and CDR2 SFDVKD. Trimming shortened V by 1 base and J by 9 bases, and 25 bases separated the two germline ends. The CDR3 DNA reads as TGTGCCACCAGTGATTTTGGATCGGGACGCTATCCCCTGGAGACGCAGTATTTT. Its translation is CATSDFGSGRYPLETQYF.

The V call is TRBV27, the J call TRBJ2-1, with TRBD2 matching over 8 bases. V dropped 5 bases and J dropped 5; count of bases not matched to a gene: 8. The CDR3 is 15 amino acids. From germline, CDR1 is MNHEY and CDR2 SMNVEV (reference sequence). The CDR3 nucleotides read TGTGCCAGCAGTCGGGAGCGGGGGAGAAACAATGAGCAGTTCTTC. It specifies CASSRERGRNNEQFF.

Comments on this clonotype: Possible read error: a much larger clone is one base away. The rearrangement joins TRBV10-3 to TRBJ2-1, with TRBD2 matching 13 bases. The CDR3 is 16 amino acids. The ends lost 0 bases at V and 6 bases at J; junction bases unmatched: 2. Germline values: CDR1 ENHRY, CDR2 SYGVKD. For the CDR3, the DNA is TGTGCCATCAGTGAGTCGGGACTAGCGGGATTCAATGAGCAGTTCTTC. Its translation: CAISESGLAGFNEQFF.

The V and J genes are TRBV5-1 and TRBJ1-5, with D perhaps matching TRBD1 (5 bases). The CDR3 contains 15 residues. The germline V and J ends were trimmed by 5 bases and 1 base, with 13 bases remaining between them. CDR1 and CDR2 from the germline V gene are SGHRS and YFSETQ. In DNA, the CDR3 is TGCGCCAGCAGACAGGATGGCGGGAGCAATCAGCCCCAGCATTTT. Protein: CASRQDGGSNQPQHF.

This clonotype occurred many times. The chain has TRBV7-6 and TRBJ2-3; D unresolved. V lost 2 bases and J lost 2, with 11 bases in between. Germline assignment: CDR1 SGHVS and CDR2 FNYEAQ. This CDR3 has 15 amino acids. CDR3 nucleotides: TGTGCCAGCAGCTTAAGGTTAGCCCTCACAGATACGCAGTATTTT. Translation gives CASSLRLALTDTQYF.

This clonotype has ten or more counts. V is TRBV7-2 and J is TRBJ2-7; 9 nucleotides match TRBD1. The ends lost 3 bases at V and 2 bases at J; junction bases unmatched: 8. Per the germline V gene, CDR1 is SGHTA and CDR2 is FQGNSA. CDR3 length equals 16 residues. This CDR3 is CASSFLRGQGPYEQYF. For the CDR3, the DNA is TGTGCCAGCAGCTTCCTCCGCGGACAGGGGCCCTACGAGCAGTACTTC.

This clonotype was counted at least ten times. This sequence joins TRBV2 and TRBJ2-3; no reliable D call. Germline V gene sequence: CDR1 SNHLY, CDR2 FYNNEI. V lost 4 bases to trimming and J lost 0 bases, with 8 bases between them. The CDR3 runs 14 residues. The CDR3 region is CASSVQVSTDTQYF. The CDR3 coding sequence is TGTGCCAGCAGTGTTCAGGTTAGCACAGATACGCAGTATTTT.

This clonotype came up a few times. The V and J genes are TRBV19 and TRBJ1-5; TRBD1 agrees at 8 bases. V shed 2 bases, J shed 4 bases, and the junction held 13 bases outside the gene matches. CDR1 and CDR2 (germline): LNHDA, SQIVND (reference sequence). This CDR3 spans 18 amino acids. The CDR3 region has the DNA TGTGCCAGTAGTATAAGCCCCGGCAGGGGGCTGGGTAATCAGCCCCAGCATTTT. Its translation: CASSISPGRGLGNQPQHF.

This clonotype has ten or more counts. This chain links TRBV11-3 with TRBJ2-5; D perhaps matches TRBD2 (6 bases). The germline gives CDR1 SGHNT, CDR2 YENEEA. The CDR3 runs 15 residues. The V and J ends lost 1 base and 5 bases respectively, with 14 bases between them. CDR3 DNA sequence: TGTGCCAGCAGCTTAGGAGCGGTCCGGGAGGAGACCCAGTACTTC. Residues: CASSLGAVREETQYF.

This clonotype was seen at least ten times. V usage is TRBV30 and J usage is TRBJ1-2; D is possibly TRBD1 (5 bases). The CDR3 length is 14 residues. The germline CDR1 and CDR2 sequences are GTSNPN and SVGIG (reference sequence). V gave up 0 bases and J gave up 3 bases, with 11 bases separating them. CDR3 nucleotide sequence: TGTGCCTGGAGTGTATACGGACACCACTATGGCTACACCTTC. Its translation: CAWSVYGHHYGYTF.

About this clonotype: Since a much larger clone is just one base distant, this may be a read error. Here the CDR3 omits its conserved ending phenylalanine or tryptophan, so a read error is the likely source. The V and J genes are TRBV6-2 or TRBV6-3 and TRBJ1-1; TRBD1 agrees at 7 bases. CDR1 and CDR2 from the germline V gene are MNHEY and SVGEGT. The ends lost 2 bases at V and 4 bases at J; junction bases unmatched: 10. The CDR3 covers 16 residues. This CDR3 is CASSYPPTGRATEAFS. CDR3 in DNA: TGTGCCAGCAGTTACCCACCGACAGGGAGGGCCACTGAAGCTTTCTCT.

This clonotype was recorded a few times. The chain links TRBV2 to TRBJ1-2, with no clear D. Deletions cut 3 bases from V and 2 bases from J, with 10 bases between. The CDR3 length is 14 residues. Germline V gene sequence: CDR1 SNHLY, CDR2 FYNNEI. CDR3 coding DNA: TGTGCCAGCAGTGATACCAGCTTCAACTATGGCTACACCTTC. Protein product: CASSDTSFNYGYTF.